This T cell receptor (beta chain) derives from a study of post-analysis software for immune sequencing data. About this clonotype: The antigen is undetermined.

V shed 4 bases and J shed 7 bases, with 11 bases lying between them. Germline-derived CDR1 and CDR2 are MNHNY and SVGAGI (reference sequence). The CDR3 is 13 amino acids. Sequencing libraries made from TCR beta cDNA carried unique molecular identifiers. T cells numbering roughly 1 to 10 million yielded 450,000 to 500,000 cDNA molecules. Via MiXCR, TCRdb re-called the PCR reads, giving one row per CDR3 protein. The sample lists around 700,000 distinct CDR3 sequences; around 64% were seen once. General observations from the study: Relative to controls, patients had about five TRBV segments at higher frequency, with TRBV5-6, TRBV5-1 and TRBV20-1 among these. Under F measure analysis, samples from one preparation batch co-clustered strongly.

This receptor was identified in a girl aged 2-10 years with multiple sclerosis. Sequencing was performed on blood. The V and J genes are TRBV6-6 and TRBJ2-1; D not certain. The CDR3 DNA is TGTGCCAGCAGTTCACAGAGATTGAATGAGCAGTTCTTC. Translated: CASSSQRLNEQFF.